A selection of T cell receptor beta chains follows, all from one sample in a study of blood T cell repertoires in COVID-19. TCRdb keeps only in-frame clones here, not all; method: immunoSEQ multiplex PCR. The data contain about 94,000 clones, about 80% of them singletons. The sequencing sample was made of peripheral blood. These receptors all come from a man in his 60s with acute or convalescent COVID-19. CDR3s include the opening cysteine and the closing phenylalanine or tryptophan. The D gene is left open where the match is weak. Rows give clone size only sometimes, using once, few, many, or a class for an expanded clone.

J | size | V | D | DNA | CDR3
TRBJ2-2 | . | TRBV6-1 | . | TGTGCCAGCAGTGAAAAGGGGGTCGGGGAGCTGTTTTTT | CASSEKGVGELFF
TRBJ1-2 | . | TRBV5-1 | TRBD1 | TGCGCCAGCAGCTTTGGACAGGGCGGTTATGGCTACACCTTC | CASSFGQGGYGYTF
TRBJ2-7 | . | TRBV4-1 | . | TGCGCCAGCAGCCAAAGGTGGGGGGACGAGCAGTACTTC | CASSQRWGDEQYF
TRBJ1-5 | once | TRBV5-6 | . | TGTGCCAGCAGCGCGGGGTATCAGCCCCAGCATTTT | CASSAGYQPQHF
TRBJ1-6 | . | TRBV30 | . | TGTGCCTGGAGTGTACTCGAGTCCTCTAATTCACCCCTCCACTTT | CAWSVLESSNSPLHF
TRBJ1-6 | . | TRBV10-3 | TRBD1 | TGTGCCATCAGTGAGAGGACAGGGCTCTTCTCTTATTCACCCCTCCACTTT | CAISERTGLFSYSPLHF
TRBJ2-2 | . | TRBV11-3 | TRBD2 | TGTGCCAGCAGCTCTAGCGGGGGGACGAGCACCGGGGAGCTGTTTTTT | CASSSSGGTSTGELFF
TRBJ1-3 | few | TRBV9 | . | TGTGCCAGCAGCGTCTCCTCTGGAAACACCATATATTTT | CASSVSSGNTIYF
TRBJ2-6 | . | TRBV7-3 | . | TGTGCCAGCAGCTTAAGTAGCTCTGGGGCCAACGTCCTGACTTTC | CASSLSSSGANVLTF
TRBJ1-2 | . | TRBV2 | TRBD1 | TGTGCCACCAAGGATTGGACAGGGGATGGTGGCTACACCTTC | CATKDWTGDGGYTF
TRBJ2-7 | . | TRBV6-5 | . | TGTGCCAGCAGGATAGGGGCCGATTCTAACTACGAGCAGTACTTC | CASRIGADSNYEQYF
TRBJ2-2 | . | TRBV5-4 | TRBD1 | TGTGCCAGCAGCCCTGGGACAGGCAGCACCGGGGAGCTGTTTTTT | CASSPGTGSTGELFF
TRBJ1-5 | . | TRBV5-6 | . | TGTGCCAGCAGCCACAAAAATCAGCCCCAGCATTTT | CASSHKNQPQHF
TRBJ1-3 | once | TRBV10-2 | . | TGCGCCAGCAGTAGCAGGGTCTCTGGAAACACCATATATTTT | CASSSRVSGNTIYF
TRBJ1-1 | few | TRBV7-6 | . | TGTGCCAGCAGCCTCTTGGCAGGCCAGGGCACTGAAGCTTTCTTT | CASSLLAGQGTEAFF
TRBJ2-7 | . | TRBV30 | TRBD2 | TGTGCCTGGAGTGTGGCTAGCGGGGGCTACGAGCAGTACTTC | CAWSVASGGYEQYF
TRBJ1-3 | . | TRBV9 | TRBD1 | TGTGCCAGCAGCCTACAGGGGGCTACTGGAAACACCATATATTTT | CASSLQGATGNTIYF
TRBJ2-7 | . | TRBV2 | . | TGTGCCAGCCGAGACCCGGGACATAGCTCCTACGAGCAGTACTTC | CASRDPGHSSYEQYF
TRBJ1-1 | . | TRBV9 | TRBD1 | TGTGCCAGCAGCGTAGAGGGGGCGGTGAACACTGAAGCTTTCTTT | CASSVEGAVNTEAFF
TRBJ1-4 | . | TRBV15 | . | TGTGCCACCAGCAGAGATCGGGGTAGTACCGAAAAACTGTTTTTT | CATSRDRGSTEKLFF
TRBJ1-3 | . | TRBV6-5 | . | TGTGCCAGCAGTTACTCGGGAGGGAACTCTGGAAACACCATATATTTT | CASSYSGGNSGNTIYF
TRBJ1-3 | . | TRBV19 | TRBD1 | TGTGCCAGTACCATCAGGGGGAGAAACACCATATATTTT | CASTIRGRNTIYF
TRBJ1-6 | . | TRBV19 | . | TGTGCCAGTAGTATCGTTAGTAATTCACCCCTCCACTTT | CASSIVSNSPLHF